This TCR beta chain stems from a study of blood T cell repertoires in COVID-19. At the level of the study: Acute and convalescent COVID-19 samples came from the United States, Italy and Spain.

Losses at the gene ends were 3 bases for V and 3 bases for J; bases not matched to a gene: 7. This CDR3 contains 16 residues. CDR1 and CDR2 from the germline V gene are KGHDR and SFDVKD. This clone is a singleton in its sample. TCRdb's table, derived via immunoSEQ multiplex PCR, lists solely in-frame clones and lacks some. Of over 55,000 clones in the sample, 88% were seen once. The rearrangement joins TRBV24-1 to TRBJ1-1; TRBD1 matches at 9 bases. The sequencing sample was made of peripheral blood. The receptor comes from a human donor in a cohort sampled during active COVID-19. The CDR3 DNA is TGTGCCACCAGTGATGTTTCGCGGACAGGGGACACTGAAGCTTTCTTT. Its translation: CATSDVSRTGDTEAFF.